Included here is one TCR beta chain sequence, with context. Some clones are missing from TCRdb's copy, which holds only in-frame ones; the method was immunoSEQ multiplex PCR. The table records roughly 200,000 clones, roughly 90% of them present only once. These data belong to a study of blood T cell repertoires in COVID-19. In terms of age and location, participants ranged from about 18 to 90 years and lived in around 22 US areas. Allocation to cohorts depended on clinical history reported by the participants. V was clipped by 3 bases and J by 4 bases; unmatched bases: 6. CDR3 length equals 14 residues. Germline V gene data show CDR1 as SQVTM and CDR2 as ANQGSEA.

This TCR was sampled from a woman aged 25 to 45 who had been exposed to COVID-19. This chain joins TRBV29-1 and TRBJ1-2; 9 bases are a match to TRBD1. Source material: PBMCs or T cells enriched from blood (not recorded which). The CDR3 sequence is CSVDRDRAGYGYTF. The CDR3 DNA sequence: TGCAGCGTTGATCGGGACAGGGCGGGCTATGGCTACACCTTC.